These T cell receptor beta chains were read from a single sample in a study of early T cells in non-severe SARS-CoV-2 infection. TCRdb redid the calling of the 5' RACE reads with MiXCR, one entry per CDR3 protein. The table lists under 70,000 distinct CDR3 sequences, around 14% of them singletons. The specimen comprised whole blood, sampled at baseline. The receptors stem from an adult who was a healthcare worker with PCR-confirmed SARS-CoV-2 infection or an uninfected control (not recorded which). CDR3s include the opening cysteine and the closing phenylalanine or tryptophan. A D gene is named only where the DNA matches it firmly. The listing skips clone size in some rows; elsewhere it reads once, few, many or a size class.

clone_size,j_call,v_call,d_call,cdr3_nt,cdr3_aa
few,TRBJ1-1,TRBV2,-,TGTGCCAGCAGTGAAGGTGGCAGGTGGCAGCAAGCTTTCTTT,CASSEGGRWQQAFF
few,TRBJ2-3,TRBV7-2,TRBD2,TGTGCCAGCAGCTTAACGGGTGGACTAGCGGGGGGGTCCACAGATACGCAGTATTTT,CASSLTGGLAGGSTDTQYF
-,TRBJ2-7,TRBV4-3,-,TGCGCCAGCAGCCGTCAGGGCGACGAGCAGTACTTC,CASSRQGDEQYF
-,TRBJ2-5,TRBV7-8,-,TGTGCCAGCAGCCTCCACACCTCACAAGAGACCCAGTACTTC,CASSLHTSQETQYF
few,TRBJ2-1,TRBV7-9,-,TGTGCCAGCGAGGGGGGCCTCCGCAATGAGCAGTTCTTC,CASEGGLRNEQFF
many,TRBJ1-2,TRBV7-9,TRBD1,TGTGCCAGCAGCTTCGCCGCCGGGACAGGGGTCTATGGCTACACCTTC,CASSFAAGTGVYGYTF
few,TRBJ2-3,TRBV3-1,TRBD2,TGTGCCAGCACCCCGACTAGCGGGAGCACAGATACGCAGTATTTT,CASTPTSGSTDTQYF
many,TRBJ2-7,TRBV27,TRBD2,TGTGCCACCCCAAACTTAAGCGGGGCCTATACCTACGAGCAGTACTTC,CATPNLSGAYTYEQYF
few,TRBJ1-1,TRBV11-3,-,TGTGCCAGCAGCTTAGGCGGGCCTCTGAACACTGAAGCTTTCTTT,CASSLGGPLNTEAFF
-,TRBJ2-5,TRBV7-9,-,TGTGCCAGCAGCTTAGGTGGGACACCTCAAGAGACCCAGTACTTC,CASSLGGTPQETQYF
many,TRBJ2-7,TRBV4-1,TRBD1,TGCGCCAGCAGCCAAGCTCGGACAGGGGACCGCGAGCAGTACTTC,CASSQARTGDREQYF
-,TRBJ1-1,TRBV7-8,-,TGTGCCAGCAGCTTCAGACAGTTAAACACTGAAGCTTTCTTT,CASSFRQLNTEAFF
once,TRBJ1-5,TRBV4-1,-,TGCGCCAGCAGTCAAGGGGGGGATCAGCCCCAGCATTTT,CASSQGGDQPQHF
many,TRBJ2-7,TRBV21-1,-,TGTGCCAGCAGCCGGCAGAGCGGCACTATACTGAATGTCTACGAGCAGTACTTC,CASSRQSGTILNVYEQYF
-,TRBJ2-3,TRBV21-1,-,TGTGCCAGCAGCAAAGCGCTGAGGGGGTCGCGGGAGTGGATAACAGATACGCAGTATTTT,CASSKALRGSREWITDTQYF
-,TRBJ2-7,TRBV19,-,TGTGCCAGTAGTATAGGGCCAGGGCGCACCTACGAGCAGTACTTC,CASSIGPGRTYEQYF
-,TRBJ1-1,TRBV29-1,-,TGCAGCGTTGAAAGGGGATACACTGAAGCTTTCTTT,CSVERGYTEAFF
many,TRBJ2-1,TRBV12-3/TRBV12-4,TRBD2,TGTGCCAGCAGCGACCTCTTAACTAGCGGGAGAGTGGGGAATGAGCAGTTCTTC,CASSDLLTSGRVGNEQFF
few,TRBJ2-3,TRBV20-1,TRBD2,TGCAGTGCAACTAGCGGCCTCACAGATACGCAGTATTTT,CSATSGLTDTQYF
few,TRBJ2-1,TRBV7-6,TRBD1,TGTGCCAGCAGCTTAACGACAGGGATCGATGAGCAGTTCTTC,CASSLTTGIDEQFF
-,TRBJ2-6,TRBV7-9,-,TGTGCCAGCAGCTTAGCGTCGGGTTCAACCCCTGGGGCCAACGTCCTGACTTTC,CASSLASGSTPGANVLTF
few,TRBJ1-1,TRBV7-9,TRBD1,TGTGCCAGCAGCTTACGACAGGGATTGAACACTGAAGCTTTCTTT,CASSLRQGLNTEAFF
-,TRBJ2-3,TRBV9,-,TGTGCCAGCAGTTTGACTGAAGCAGATACGCAGTATTTT,CASSLTEADTQYF
few,TRBJ2-3,TRBV20-1,TRBD2,TGCAGTGCTACCGAACCTAGCGGGAGGACAGATACGCAGTATTTT,CSATEPSGRTDTQYF
-,TRBJ2-3,TRBV7-9,-,TGTGCCAGCAGCTTGGTTGTGGATACGCAGTATTTT,CASSLVVDTQYF
many,TRBJ2-3,TRBV10-3,-,TGTGCCATCAGTGATGAGCTAAACACAGATACGCAGTATTTT,CAISDELNTDTQYF
many,TRBJ2-7,TRBV28,-,TGTGCCAGCAGTTTACGTACCTACGAGCAGTACTTC,CASSLRTYEQYF
-,TRBJ2-1,TRBV29-1,-,TGCAGCGCCTTTGAGCAGTTCTTC,CSAFEQFF
few,TRBJ1-1,TRBV5-1,-,TGCGCCAGCAGCTTGGCCGAAGAAGCTTTCTTT,CASSLAEEAFF
few,TRBJ2-1,TRBV5-6,-,TGTGCCAGCAGCTTGGCCGCTGACTGGCAGTTCTTC,CASSLAADWQFF
few,TRBJ1-3,TRBV6-1,TRBD1,TGTGCCGCCGGGACAGTTGGAAACACCATATATTTT,CAAGTVGNTIYF
-,TRBJ2-3,TRBV6-2/TRBV6-3,-,TGTCAAACCGGACGCAGCACAGATACGCAGTATTTT,CQTGRSTDTQYF
many,TRBJ2-1,TRBV29-1,-,TGCAGCGTTGAAGGACGGGGGACCTACAATGAGCAGTTCTTC,CSVEGRGTYNEQFF
once,TRBJ2-3,TRBV19,TRBD2,TGTGCCAGTAGTACCGGACTAGCGGGGGGCCTCCTTCTCCAGTATTTT,CASSTGLAGGLLLQYF
few,TRBJ2-1,TRBV7-6,TRBD2,TGTGCCAGCAGCTCCCAGCCGGCTAGCGGGGGGTTGAATGAGCAGTTCTTC,CASSSQPASGGLNEQFF
-,TRBJ1-2,TRBV6-2/TRBV6-3,-,TGTGCCAGCAGTTCCGCCCCCGGGGCAGGAGGCTATGGCTACACCTTC,CASSSAPGAGGYGYTF
many,TRBJ2-7,TRBV7-9,TRBD2,TGTGCCAGCAGCCTAGGCTTTGGACTAGCGGGGGGCGAGCAGTACTTC,CASSLGFGLAGGEQYF
-,TRBJ1-2,TRBV19,-,TGTGCCAGTGTTGGAGTTAACTATGGCTACACCTTC,CASVGVNYGYTF
few,TRBJ2-7,TRBV27,TRBD1,TGTGCCAGCAGTCCTAATGCCGGGACAGGGGACGAGCAGTACTTC,CASSPNAGTGDEQYF
-,TRBJ2-6,TRBV2,TRBD1,TGTGCCAGCAGGGACAGGGTTACTGGGGCCAACGTCCTGACTTTC,CASRDRVTGANVLTF
few,TRBJ2-1,TRBV5-4,-,TGTGCCAGCAGCTTTCGTGGAGGAACCTACAATGAGCAGTTCTTC,CASSFRGGTYNEQFF